This T cell receptor beta chain stems from a study of shared clonotypes between healthy human individuals. Germline CDR1 and CDR2: SGHNT and YYREEE (reference sequence). The CDR3 extends over 14 amino acids. V lost 5 bases, J lost 5 bases, and 7 bases stayed unmatched. TCRdb's copy holds only in-frame clones and misses some; the assay was immunoSEQ multiplex PCR. Found here are 950,000 to 1,100,000 clones, about 77% of them singletons; the top ten hold about 1.5%. Sequencing was done on a sample of memory CD4+ T cells sorted from blood. Subset denoted: CD45RA-negative fraction. The V gene is TRBV5-4, the J gene TRBJ2-5; 9 bases fit TRBD2. The receptor was isolated from a man aged 18-30 years in good health. CDR3 DNA: TGTGCCAGCAGGGTAGCGGGAGTGGGGGAGACCCAGTACTTC. Translation gives CASRVAGVGETQYF.